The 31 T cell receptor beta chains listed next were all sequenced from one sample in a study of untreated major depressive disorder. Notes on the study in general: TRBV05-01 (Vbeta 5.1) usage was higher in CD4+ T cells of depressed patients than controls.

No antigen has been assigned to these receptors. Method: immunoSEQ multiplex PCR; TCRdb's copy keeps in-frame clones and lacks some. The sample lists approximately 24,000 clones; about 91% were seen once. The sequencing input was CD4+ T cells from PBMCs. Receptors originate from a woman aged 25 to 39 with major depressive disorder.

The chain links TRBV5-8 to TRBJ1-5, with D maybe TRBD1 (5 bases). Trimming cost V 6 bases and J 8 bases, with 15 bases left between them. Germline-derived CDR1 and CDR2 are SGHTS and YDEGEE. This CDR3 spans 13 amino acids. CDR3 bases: TGTGCCAGCAACCGACAGCAAGGGGAGCCCCAGCATTTT. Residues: CASNRQQGEPQHF.

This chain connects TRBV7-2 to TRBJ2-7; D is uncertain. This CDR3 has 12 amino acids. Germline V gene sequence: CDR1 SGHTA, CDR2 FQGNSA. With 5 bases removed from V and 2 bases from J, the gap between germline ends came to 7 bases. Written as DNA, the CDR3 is TGTGCCAGCAGCAAAAGGGCCTACGAGCAGTACTTC. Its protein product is CASSKRAYEQYF.

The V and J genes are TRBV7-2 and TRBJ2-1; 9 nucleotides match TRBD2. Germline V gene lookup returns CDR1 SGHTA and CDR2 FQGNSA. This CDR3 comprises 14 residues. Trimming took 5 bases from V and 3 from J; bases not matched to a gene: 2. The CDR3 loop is CASSGRGGYNEQFF. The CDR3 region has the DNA TGTGCCAGCAGCGGGCGGGGGGGCTACAATGAGCAGTTCTTC.

The CDR3 reads CASSEYTAGGYTF. CDR3 DNA: TGTGCCAGCAGTGAATATACAGCTGGTGGCTACACCTTC. V gene TRBV25-1 combines with J gene TRBJ1-2; no definite D call. Germline lookup yields CDR1 MGHDK and CDR2 SYGVNS. This CDR3 has 13 residues. V was cut by 0 bases and J by 7 bases, with 9 bases left in between.

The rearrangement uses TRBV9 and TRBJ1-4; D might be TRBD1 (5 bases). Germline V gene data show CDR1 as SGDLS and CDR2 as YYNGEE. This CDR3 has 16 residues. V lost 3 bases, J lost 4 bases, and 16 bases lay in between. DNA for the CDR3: TGTGCCAGCAGCGAGGCCTCGGGGGGTTATAATGAAAAACTGTTTTTT. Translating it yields CASSEASGGYNEKLFF. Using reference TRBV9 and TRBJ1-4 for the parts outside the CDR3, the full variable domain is DSGVTQTPKHLITATGQRVTLRCSPRSGDLSVYWYQQSLDQGLQFLIQYYNGEERAKGNILERFSAQQFPDLHSELNLSSLELGDSALYFCASSEASGGYNEKLFFGSGTQLSVL.

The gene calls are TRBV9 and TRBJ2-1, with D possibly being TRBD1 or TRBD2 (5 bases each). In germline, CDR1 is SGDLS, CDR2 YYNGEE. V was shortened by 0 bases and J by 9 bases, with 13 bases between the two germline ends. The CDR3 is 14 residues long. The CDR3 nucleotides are TGTGCCAGCAGCGTAGATTCTGGGGCGGGTGAGCAGTTCTTC. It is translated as CASSVDSGAGEQFF.

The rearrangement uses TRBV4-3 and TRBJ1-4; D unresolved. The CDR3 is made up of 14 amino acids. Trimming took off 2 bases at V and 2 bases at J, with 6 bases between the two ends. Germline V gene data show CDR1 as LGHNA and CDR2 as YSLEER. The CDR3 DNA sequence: TGCGCCAGCAGCCAAACCTGGACTAATGAAAAACTGTTTTTT. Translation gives CASSQTWTNEKLFF.

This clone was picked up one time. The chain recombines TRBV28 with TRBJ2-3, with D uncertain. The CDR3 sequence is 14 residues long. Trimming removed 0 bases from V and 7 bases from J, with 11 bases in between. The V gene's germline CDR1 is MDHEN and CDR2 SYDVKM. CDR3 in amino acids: CASSLWPSKYTQYF. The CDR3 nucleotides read TGTGCCAGCAGTTTATGGCCTAGTAAATATACGCAGTATTTT.

CDR3 region: CASSQRPNEQFF. The CDR3 DNA reads as TGTGCCAGCAGCCAAAGGCCCAATGAGCAGTTCTTC. V usage is TRBV7-6 and J usage is TRBJ2-1; D gene uncertain. The ends were cut back, 5 bases at V and 6 bases at J, with 8 bases in the middle. The CDR3 runs to 12 residues. Per germline, CDR1 SGHVS and CDR2 FNYEAQ.

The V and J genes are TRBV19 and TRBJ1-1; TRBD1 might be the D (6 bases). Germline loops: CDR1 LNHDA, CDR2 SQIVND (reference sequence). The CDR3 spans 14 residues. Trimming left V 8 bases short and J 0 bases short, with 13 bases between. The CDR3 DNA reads TGTGCCAGTCTACCAGGGGTTCTGAACACTGAAGCTTTCTTT. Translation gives CASLPGVLNTEAFF.

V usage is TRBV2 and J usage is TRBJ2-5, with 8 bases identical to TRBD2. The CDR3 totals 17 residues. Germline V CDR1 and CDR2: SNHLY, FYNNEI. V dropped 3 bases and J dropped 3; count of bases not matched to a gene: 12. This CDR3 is CASSEGGGYLGEETQYF. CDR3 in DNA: TGTGCCAGCAGTGAGGGCGGGGGGTACCTTGGGGAAGAGACCCAGTACTTC.

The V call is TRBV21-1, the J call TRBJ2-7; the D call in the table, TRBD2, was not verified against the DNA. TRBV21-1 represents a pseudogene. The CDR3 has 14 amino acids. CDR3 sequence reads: CASRKWFRESEQYF. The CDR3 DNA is TGTGCCAGCAGGAAATGGTTCCGAGAGTCCGAGCAGTACTTC.

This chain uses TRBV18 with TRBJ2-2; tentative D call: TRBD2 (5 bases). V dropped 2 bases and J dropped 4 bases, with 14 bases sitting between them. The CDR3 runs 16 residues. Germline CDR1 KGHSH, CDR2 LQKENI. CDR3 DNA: TGTGCCAGCTCACCAATTAGGAGGTCGTTCACCGGGGAGCTGTTTTTT. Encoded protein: CASSPIRRSFTGELFF.

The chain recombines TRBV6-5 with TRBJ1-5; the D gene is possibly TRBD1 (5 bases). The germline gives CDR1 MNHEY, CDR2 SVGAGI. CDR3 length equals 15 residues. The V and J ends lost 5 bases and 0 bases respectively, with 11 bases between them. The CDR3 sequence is CASSKSGTSNQPQHF. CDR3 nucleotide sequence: TGTGCCAGCAGTAAATCAGGGACTAGCAATCAGCCCCAGCATTTT.

Here the CDR3 reads CASSIGGLQETQYF. CDR3 coding DNA: TGTGCCAGCAGTATTGGGGGGTTACAAGAGACCCAGTACTTC. This chain connects TRBV11-2 to TRBJ2-5; tentative D call: TRBD2 (6 bases). This CDR3 comprises 14 residues. V was cut by 6 bases and J by 2 bases, with 13 bases left in between. Germline loops: CDR1 SGHAT, CDR2 FQNNGV.

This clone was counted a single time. The DNA for the CDR3 is TGTGCCAGCAGCTTTCAGCAGGGCCTTTATGGCTACACCTTC. Amino acids: CASSFQQGLYGYTF. This chain connects TRBV7-2 to TRBJ1-2; D might be TRBD1 (5 bases). In germline, CDR1 is SGHTA, CDR2 FQGNSA. Deletions cut 3 bases from V and 5 bases from J, with 13 bases between. The CDR3 has 14 residues.

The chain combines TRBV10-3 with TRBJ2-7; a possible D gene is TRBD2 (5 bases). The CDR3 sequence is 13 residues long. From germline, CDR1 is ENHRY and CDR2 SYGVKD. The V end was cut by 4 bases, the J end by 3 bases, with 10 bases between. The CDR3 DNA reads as TGTGCCATCAGTGTAAGCGGAAACTACGAGCAGTACTTC. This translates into CAISVSGNYEQYF.

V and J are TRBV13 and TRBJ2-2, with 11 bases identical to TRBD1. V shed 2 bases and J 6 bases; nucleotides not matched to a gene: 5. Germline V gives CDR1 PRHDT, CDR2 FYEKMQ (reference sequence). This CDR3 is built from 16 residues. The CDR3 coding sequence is TGTGCCAGCAGCTTAAAAGGACAGGGGGCTTCCGGGGAGCTGTTTTTT. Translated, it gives CASSLKGQGASGELFF.

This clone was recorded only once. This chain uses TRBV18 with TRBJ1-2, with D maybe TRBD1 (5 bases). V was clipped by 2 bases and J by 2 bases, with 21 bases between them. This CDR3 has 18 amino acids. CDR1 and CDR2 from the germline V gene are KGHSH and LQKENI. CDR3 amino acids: CASSPSPDPGTANYGYTF. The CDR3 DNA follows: TGTGCCAGCTCACCAAGCCCAGACCCCGGGACGGCGAACTATGGCTACACCTTC.

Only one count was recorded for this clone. CDR3 DNA sequence: TGTGCCAGCAGCTTAGGCCTGGCTAGCGGGAGGTACAATGAGCAGTTCTTC. It yields the protein CASSLGLASGRYNEQFF. This chain uses TRBV13 with TRBJ2-1, with 11 bases that match TRBD2. This CDR3 contains 17 residues. Germline lookup yields CDR1 PRHDT and CDR2 FYEKMQ (reference sequence). Germline trimming cut 0 bases from V and 4 bases from J; bases unmatched to any gene: 5.

This chain's CDR3 is CASSRGTNVEYF. The DNA of the CDR3 is TGTGCCAGCAGCCGCGGGACTAACGTTGAGTATTTT. The V gene is TRBV5-6, the J gene TRBJ2-3, with 7 bases identical to TRBD2. This CDR3 contains 12 residues. V lost 4 bases and J lost 13; bases outside the gene matches: 9. In germline, CDR1 is SGHDT, CDR2 YYEEEE. Full variable domain (rest looked up from reference TRBV5-6 and TRBJ2-3): DAGVTQSPTHLIKTRGQQVTLRCSPKSGHDTVSWYQQALGQGPQFIFQYYEEEERQRGNFPDRFSGHQFPNYSSELNVNALLLGDSALYLCASSRGTNVEYFGPGTRLTVL.

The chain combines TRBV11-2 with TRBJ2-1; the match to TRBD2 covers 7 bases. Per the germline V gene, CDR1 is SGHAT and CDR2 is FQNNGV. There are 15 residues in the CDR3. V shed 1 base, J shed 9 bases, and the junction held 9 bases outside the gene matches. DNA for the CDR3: TGTGCCAGCAGCTTAGCAGCTCGAGGGGAGGGTGAGCAGTTCTTC. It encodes CASSLAARGEGEQFF.

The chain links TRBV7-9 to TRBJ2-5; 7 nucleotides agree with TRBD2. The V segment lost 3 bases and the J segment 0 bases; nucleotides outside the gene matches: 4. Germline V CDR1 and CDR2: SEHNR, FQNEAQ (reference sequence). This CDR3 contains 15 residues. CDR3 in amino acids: CASSLGGGYQETQYF. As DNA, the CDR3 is TGTGCCAGCAGCTTGGGCGGGGGATACCAAGAGACCCAGTACTTC.

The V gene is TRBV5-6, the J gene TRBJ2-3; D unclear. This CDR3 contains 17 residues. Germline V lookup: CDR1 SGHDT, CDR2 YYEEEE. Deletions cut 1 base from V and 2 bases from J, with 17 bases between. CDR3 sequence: CASSLLIDLPSTDTQYF. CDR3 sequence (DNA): TGTGCCAGCAGCTTGTTGATCGACCTCCCCTCCACAGATACGCAGTATTTT.

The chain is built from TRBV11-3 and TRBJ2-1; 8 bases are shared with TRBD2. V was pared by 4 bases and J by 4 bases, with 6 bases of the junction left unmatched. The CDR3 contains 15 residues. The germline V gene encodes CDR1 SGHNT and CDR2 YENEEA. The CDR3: CASSSRSGDYNEQFF. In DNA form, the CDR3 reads TGTGCCAGCAGCTCCCGTAGCGGGGATTACAATGAGCAGTTCTTC.

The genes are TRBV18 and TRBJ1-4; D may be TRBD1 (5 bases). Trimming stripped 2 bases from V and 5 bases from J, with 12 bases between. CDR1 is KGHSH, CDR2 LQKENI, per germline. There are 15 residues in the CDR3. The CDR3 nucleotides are TGTGCCAGCTCACCAAACACAGGACCAAATGAAAAACTGTTTTTT. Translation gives CASSPNTGPNEKLFF.

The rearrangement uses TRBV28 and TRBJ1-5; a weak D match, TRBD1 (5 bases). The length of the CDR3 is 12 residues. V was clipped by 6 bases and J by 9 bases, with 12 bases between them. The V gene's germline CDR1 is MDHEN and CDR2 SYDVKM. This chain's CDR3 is CASSPGTSPQHF. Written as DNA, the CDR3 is TGTGCCAGCAGCCCAGGGACTTCGCCCCAGCATTTT.

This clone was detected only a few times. The CDR3: CASSSDTGGRSRGYTF. In DNA, the CDR3 is TGCGCCAGCAGCTCGGATACAGGGGGCAGGAGTCGAGGCTACACCTTC. This chain connects TRBV5-1 to TRBJ1-2; 9 nucleotides line up with TRBD1. The V and J ends lost 3 bases and 8 bases, in that order; junction bases with no gene match: 14. This CDR3 is 16 amino acids long. Germline CDR1 SGHRS, CDR2 YFSETQ.

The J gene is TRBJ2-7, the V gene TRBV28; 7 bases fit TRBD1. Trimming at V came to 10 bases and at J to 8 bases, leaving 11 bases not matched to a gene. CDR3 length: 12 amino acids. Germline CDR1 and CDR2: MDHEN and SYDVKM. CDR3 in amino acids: CAIGTEMSKQYF. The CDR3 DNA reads TGTGCCATCGGGACAGAGATGTCCAAGCAGTACTTC.

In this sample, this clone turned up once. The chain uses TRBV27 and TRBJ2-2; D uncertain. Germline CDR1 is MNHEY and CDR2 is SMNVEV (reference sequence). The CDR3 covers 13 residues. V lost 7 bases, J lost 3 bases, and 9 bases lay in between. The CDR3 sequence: CASTGQYTGELFF. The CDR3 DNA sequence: TGTGCCAGCACCGGGCAGTACACCGGGGAGCTGTTTTTT.

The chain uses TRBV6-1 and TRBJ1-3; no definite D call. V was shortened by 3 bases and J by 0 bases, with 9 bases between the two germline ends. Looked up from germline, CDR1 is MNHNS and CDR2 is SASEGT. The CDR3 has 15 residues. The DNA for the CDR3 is TGTGCCAGCAGTGAGGGCGTCTACTCTGGAAACACCATATATTTT. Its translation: CASSEGVYSGNTIYF.